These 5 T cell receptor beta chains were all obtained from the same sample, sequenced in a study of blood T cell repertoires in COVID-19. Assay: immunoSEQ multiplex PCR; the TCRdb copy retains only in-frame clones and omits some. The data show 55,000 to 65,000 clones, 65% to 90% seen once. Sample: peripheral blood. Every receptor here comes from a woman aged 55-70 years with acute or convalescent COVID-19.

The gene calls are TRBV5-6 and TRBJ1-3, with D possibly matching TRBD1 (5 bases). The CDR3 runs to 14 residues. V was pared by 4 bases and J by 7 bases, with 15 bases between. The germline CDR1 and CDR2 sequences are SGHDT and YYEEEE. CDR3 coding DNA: TGTGCCAGCAGCGAAGGGGAATTAGTCAACACCATATATTTT. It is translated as CASSEGELVNTIYF.

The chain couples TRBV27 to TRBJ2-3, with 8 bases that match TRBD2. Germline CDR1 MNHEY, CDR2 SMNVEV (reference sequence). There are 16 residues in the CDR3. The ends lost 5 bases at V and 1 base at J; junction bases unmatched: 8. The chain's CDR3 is CASSTTFGGGTDTQYF. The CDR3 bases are TGTGCCAGCAGTACTACCTTCGGGGGGGGCACAGATACGCAGTATTTT.

CDR3 sequence: CASQRGRDGELFF. CDR3 sequence (DNA): TGCGCCAGCCAAAGGGGGAGGGACGGGGAGCTGTTTTTT. The chain is built from TRBV5-1 and TRBJ2-2; maybe TRBD2 (7 bases). The CDR3 length is 13 residues. Per the germline V gene, CDR1 is SGHRS and CDR2 is YFSETQ. The V end lost 7 bases, the J end lost 7 bases, and 14 bases lay between the germline ends.

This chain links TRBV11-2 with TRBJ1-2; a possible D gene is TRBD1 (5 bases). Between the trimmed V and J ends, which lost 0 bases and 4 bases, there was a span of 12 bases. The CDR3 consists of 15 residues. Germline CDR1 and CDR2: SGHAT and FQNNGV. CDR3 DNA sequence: TGTGCCAGCAGCTTAGACGGCAGGGTGGGCTATGGCTACACCTTC. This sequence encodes CASSLDGRVGYGYTF.

The CDR3 loop is CASSLSVGVSYEQYF. DNA for the CDR3: TGTGCCAGCAGCTTATCGGTCGGGGTCTCCTACGAGCAGTACTTC. The chain uses TRBV7-2 and TRBJ2-7; a weak D match, TRBD2 (5 bases). CDR1 is SGHTA and CDR2 is FQGNSA in the germline V gene. The CDR3 sequence is 15 residues long. V gave up 2 bases and J gave up 0 bases, with 11 bases separating them.